This TCR beta chain was observed in a study of CD8 T cells in Susac syndrome. Random hexamers were used to reverse transcribe the RNA input (about 0.5 to 1 ug). TCRdb re-called the immunoSEQ multiplex PCR reads through MiXCR, storing one row per CDR3 protein. The sample holds fewer than 150,000 distinct CDR3 sequences, about 93% seen once. Input material: CD8+ T cells from PBMCs. The sequence was obtained from a human donor with multiple sclerosis.

As DNA, the CDR3 is TGTGCCAGCAGCTCCACCCGACTAGCGGGGAACCCCTACGAGCAGTACTTC. Translation gives CASSSTRLAGNPYEQYF. The chain joins TRBV5-6 to TRBJ2-7; 11 bases agree with TRBD2. The J segment lost 2 bases and the V segment lost 3 bases, leaving 10 bases of the junction unmatched. The CDR3 consists of 17 residues. Germline assignment: CDR1 SGHDT and CDR2 YYEEEE.